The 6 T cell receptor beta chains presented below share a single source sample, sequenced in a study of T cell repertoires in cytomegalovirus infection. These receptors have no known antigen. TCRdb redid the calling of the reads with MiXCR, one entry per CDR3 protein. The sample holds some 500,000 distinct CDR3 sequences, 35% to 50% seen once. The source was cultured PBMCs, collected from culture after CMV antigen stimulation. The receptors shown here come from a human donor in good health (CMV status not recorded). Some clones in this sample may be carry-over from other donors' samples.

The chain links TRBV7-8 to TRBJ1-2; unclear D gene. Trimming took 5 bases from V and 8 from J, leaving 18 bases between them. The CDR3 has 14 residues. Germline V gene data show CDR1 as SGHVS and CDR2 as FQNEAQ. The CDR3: CASSPAGGMAGYTF. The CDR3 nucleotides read TGTGCCAGCAGCCCCGCAGGAGGTATGGCCGGCTACACCTTC.

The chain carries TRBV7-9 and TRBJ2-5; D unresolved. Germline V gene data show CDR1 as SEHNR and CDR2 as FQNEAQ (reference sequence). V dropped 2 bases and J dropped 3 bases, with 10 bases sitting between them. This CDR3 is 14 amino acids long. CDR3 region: CASSLTNTEETQYF. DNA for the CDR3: TGTGCCAGCAGCTTAACCAACACAGAAGAGACCCAGTACTTC.

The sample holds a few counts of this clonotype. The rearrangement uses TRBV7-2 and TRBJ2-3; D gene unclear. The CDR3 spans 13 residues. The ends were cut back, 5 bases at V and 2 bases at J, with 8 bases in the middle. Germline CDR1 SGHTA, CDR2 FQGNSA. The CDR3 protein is CASSVIDTDTQYF. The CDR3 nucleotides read TGTGCCAGCAGCGTTATTGACACAGATACGCAGTATTTT.

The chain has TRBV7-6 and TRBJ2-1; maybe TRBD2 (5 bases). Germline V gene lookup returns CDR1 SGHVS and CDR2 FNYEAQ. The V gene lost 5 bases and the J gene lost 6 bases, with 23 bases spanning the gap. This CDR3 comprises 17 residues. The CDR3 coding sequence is TGTGCCAGCAGCCTACAAATACTAGAGATGGGCGGCAATGAGCAGTTCTTC. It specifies CASSLQILEMGGNEQFF.

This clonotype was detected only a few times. CDR3 residues: CSARGREPEGGYTF. In nucleotides, the CDR3 is TGCAGTGCTAGGGGCAGGGAGCCAGAAGGGGGCTACACCTTC. The chain joins TRBV20-1 to TRBJ1-2, with D possibly being TRBD1 (5 bases). The germline V gene has CDR1 DFQATT and CDR2 SNEGSKA (reference sequence). The CDR3 is 14 residues long. V was clipped by 3 bases and J by 8 bases, with 19 bases between them.

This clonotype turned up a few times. The CDR3 here is CASSFVGINYGYTF. The CDR3 nucleotides are TGTGCCAGCAGTTTTGTCGGAATTAACTATGGCTACACCTTC. V and J are TRBV12-3 or TRBV12-4 and TRBJ1-2; no firm D call. V lost 3 bases to trimming and J lost 1 base, with 9 bases between them. CDR3 size: 14 residues.